This T cell receptor beta chain was recorded in a study of blood T cell repertoires in COVID-19. Study-wide context: Researchers got acute and convalescent COVID-19 samples from the United States, Italy and Spain. PBMCs, B-cell-depleted T cells, or T cells were the source of the cDNA or gDNA that made up the material.

Per the study methods: For nucleated cells, counts were estimated from reference gene primer amplification. Measured with immunoSEQ multiplex PCR; TCRdb has only the in-frame clones, and not every one. That table gives V, J and clone size, and the DNA gave D and trimming. Found here are 330,000 or so clones, over 80% of them singletons; the top ten hold 9.5% to 10%. This CDR3 is 12 amino acids long. V lost 6 bases and J lost 2, with 5 bases in between. CDR1 and CDR2 from the germline V gene are MDHEN and SYDVKM. This sequence joins TRBV28 and TRBJ2-1, with no clear D. The TCR originated in a man aged 25 to 40 with COVID-19, enrolled during active disease. Sequencing was performed on peripheral blood. The chain's CDR3 is CASRPAYNEQFF. The DNA for the CDR3 is TGTGCCAGCAGGCCGGCCTACAATGAGCAGTTCTTC.